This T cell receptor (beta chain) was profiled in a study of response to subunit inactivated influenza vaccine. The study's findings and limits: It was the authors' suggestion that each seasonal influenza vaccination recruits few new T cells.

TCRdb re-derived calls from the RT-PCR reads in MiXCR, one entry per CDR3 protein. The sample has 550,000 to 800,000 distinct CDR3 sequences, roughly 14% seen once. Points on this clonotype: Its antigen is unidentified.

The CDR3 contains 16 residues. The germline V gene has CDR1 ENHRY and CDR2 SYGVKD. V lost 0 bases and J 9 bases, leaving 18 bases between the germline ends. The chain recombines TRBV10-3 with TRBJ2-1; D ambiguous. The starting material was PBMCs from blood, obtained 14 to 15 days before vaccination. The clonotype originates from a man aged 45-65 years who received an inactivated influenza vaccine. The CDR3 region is CAISESMPPTKVEQFF. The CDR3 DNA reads TGTGCCATCAGTGAGTCGATGCCCCCTACGAAGGTTGAGCAGTTCTTC.